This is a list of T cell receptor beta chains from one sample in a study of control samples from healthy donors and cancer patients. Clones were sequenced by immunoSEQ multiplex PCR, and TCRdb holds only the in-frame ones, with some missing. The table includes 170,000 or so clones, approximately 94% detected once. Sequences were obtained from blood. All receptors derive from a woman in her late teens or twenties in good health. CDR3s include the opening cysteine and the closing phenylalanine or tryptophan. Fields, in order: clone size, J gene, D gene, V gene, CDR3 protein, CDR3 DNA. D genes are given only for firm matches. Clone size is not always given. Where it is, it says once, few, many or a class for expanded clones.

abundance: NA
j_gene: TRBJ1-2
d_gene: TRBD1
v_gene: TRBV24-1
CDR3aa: CATSDLDPTGGDYGYTF
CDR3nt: TGTGCCACCAGTGATTTGGACCCGACAGGGGGGGACTATGGCTACACCTTC

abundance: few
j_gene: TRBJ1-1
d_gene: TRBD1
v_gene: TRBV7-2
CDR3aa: CASSLTGVPTEAFF
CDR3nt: TGTGCCAGCAGCTTGACAGGGGTACCCACTGAAGCTTTCTTT

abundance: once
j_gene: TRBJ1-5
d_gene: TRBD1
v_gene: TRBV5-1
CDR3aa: CASTSLRDSNSNQPQHF
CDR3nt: TGCGCCAGCACCAGCTTGCGGGACAGTAATAGCAATCAGCCCCAGCATTTT

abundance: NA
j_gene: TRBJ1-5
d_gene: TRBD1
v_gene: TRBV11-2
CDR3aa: CASSLGTGENQPQHF
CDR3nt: TGTGCCAGCAGCTTAGGGACAGGGGAGAATCAGCCCCAGCATTTT

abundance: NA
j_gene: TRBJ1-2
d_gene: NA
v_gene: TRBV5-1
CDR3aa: CASSSGPQYGYTF
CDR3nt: TGCGCCAGCAGCTCAGGTCCACAGTATGGCTACACCTTC

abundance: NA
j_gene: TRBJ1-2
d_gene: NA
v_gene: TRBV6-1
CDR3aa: CASSDLIGTALYGYTF
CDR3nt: TGTGCCAGCAGTGACTTAATTGGGACGGCCCTCTATGGCTACACCTTC

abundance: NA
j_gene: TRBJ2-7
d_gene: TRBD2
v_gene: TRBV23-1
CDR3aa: CASSQVVALALPYEQYF
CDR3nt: TGCGCCAGCAGTCAAGTGGTCGCACTAGCGCTACCCTACGAGCAGTACTTC

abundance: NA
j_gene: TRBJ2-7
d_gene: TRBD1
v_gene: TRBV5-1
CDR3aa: CASSLGAGTGGHEQYF
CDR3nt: TGCGCCAGCAGCTTGGGGGCCGGGACAGGGGGCCACGAGCAGTACTTC

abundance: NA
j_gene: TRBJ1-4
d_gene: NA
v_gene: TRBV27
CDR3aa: CASSPNYEKLFF
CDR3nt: TGTGCCAGCAGTCCCAATTATGAAAAACTGTTTTTT

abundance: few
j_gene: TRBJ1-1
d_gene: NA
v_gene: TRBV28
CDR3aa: CATAWREAFF
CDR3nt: TGTGCCACCGCCTGGAGGGAAGCTTTCTTT

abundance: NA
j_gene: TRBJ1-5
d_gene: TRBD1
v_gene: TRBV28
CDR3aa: CASSRQGAVSNQPQHF
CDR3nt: TGTGCCAGCAGCCGACAGGGGGCGGTGAGCAATCAGCCCCAGCATTTT

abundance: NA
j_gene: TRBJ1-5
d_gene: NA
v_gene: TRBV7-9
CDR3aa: CASSLVGSQPQHF
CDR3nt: TGTGCCAGCAGCTTAGTCGGCAGCCAGCCCCAGCATTTT

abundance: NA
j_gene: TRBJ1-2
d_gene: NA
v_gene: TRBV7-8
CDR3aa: CASSTEGQEGYTF
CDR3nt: TGTGCCAGCAGCACCGAAGGTCAGGAGGGCTACACCTTC

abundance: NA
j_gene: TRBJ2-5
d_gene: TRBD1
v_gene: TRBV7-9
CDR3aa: CASSFFRGRVETQYF
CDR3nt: TGTGCCAGCAGCTTTTTCAGGGGGCGAGTGGAGACCCAGTACTTC

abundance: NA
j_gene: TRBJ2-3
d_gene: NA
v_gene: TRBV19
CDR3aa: CASSWRADNTDTQYF
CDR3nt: TGTGCCAGTAGCTGGAGGGCCGACAACACAGATACGCAGTATTTT

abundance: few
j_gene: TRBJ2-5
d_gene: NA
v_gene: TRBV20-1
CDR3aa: CSASAQETQYF
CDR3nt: TGCAGTGCTTCCGCACAAGAGACCCAGTACTTC

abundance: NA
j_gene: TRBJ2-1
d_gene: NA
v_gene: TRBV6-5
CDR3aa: CASSRVGGLYNEQFF
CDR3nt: TGTGCCAGCAGTAGGGTCGGGGGCCTATACAATGAGCAGTTCTTC

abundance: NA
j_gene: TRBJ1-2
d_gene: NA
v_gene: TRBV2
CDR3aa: CASSDPAGDGYTF
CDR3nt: TGTGCCAGCAGTGATCCAGCAGGGGACGGCTACACCTTC

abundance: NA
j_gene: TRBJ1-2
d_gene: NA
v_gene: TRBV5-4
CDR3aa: CASSLDNYGYTF
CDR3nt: TGTGCCAGCAGCCTTGACAATTATGGCTACACCTTC

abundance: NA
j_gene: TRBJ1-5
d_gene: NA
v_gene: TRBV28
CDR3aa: CASSPRRYNQPQHF
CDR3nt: TGTGCCAGCAGTCCCCGACGGTACAATCAGCCCCAGCATTTT

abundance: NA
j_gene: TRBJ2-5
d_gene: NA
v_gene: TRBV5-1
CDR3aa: CASSLARGAREGETQYF
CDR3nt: TGCGCCAGCAGCTTGGCGCGAGGAGCCAGGGAAGGAGAGACCCAGTACTTC

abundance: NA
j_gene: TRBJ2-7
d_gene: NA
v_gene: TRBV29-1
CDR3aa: CSVLGLPSEQYF
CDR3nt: TGCAGCGTTTTGGGACTCCCATCCGAGCAGTACTTC

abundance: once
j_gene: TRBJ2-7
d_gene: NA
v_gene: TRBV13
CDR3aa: CASSRSSYEQYF
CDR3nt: TGTGCCAGCAGCCGGAGCTCCTACGAGCAGTACTTC

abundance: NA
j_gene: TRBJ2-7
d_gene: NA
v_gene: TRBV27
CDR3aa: CASSLAPGSFEQYF
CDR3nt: TGTGCCAGCAGTTTAGCCCCTGGGAGTTTCGAGCAGTACTTC

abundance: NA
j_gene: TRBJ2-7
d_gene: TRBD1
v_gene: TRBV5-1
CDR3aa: CASSLFSGTAVSYEQYF
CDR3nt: TGCGCCAGCAGCTTATTTTCCGGGACAGCAGTATCCTACGAGCAGTACTTC

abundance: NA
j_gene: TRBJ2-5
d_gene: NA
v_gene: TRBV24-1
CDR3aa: CATSDFRGRGRWLGETQYF
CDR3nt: TGTGCCACCAGTGATTTTCGGGGGCGGGGGAGGTGGTTGGGAGAGACCCAGTACTTC

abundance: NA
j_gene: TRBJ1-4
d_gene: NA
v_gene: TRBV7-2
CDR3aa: CASSFYPPVSGATNEKLFF
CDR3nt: TGTGCCAGCAGCTTCTACCCCCCCGTCAGCGGTGCAACTAATGAAAAACTGTTTTTT

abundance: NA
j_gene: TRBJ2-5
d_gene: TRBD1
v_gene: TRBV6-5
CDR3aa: CASSNQGAGEETQYF
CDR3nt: TGTGCCAGCAGTAACCAGGGGGCAGGGGAGGAGACCCAGTACTTC

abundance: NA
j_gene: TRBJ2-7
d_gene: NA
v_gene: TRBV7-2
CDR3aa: CASSLGGDYEQYF
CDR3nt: TGTGCCAGCAGCTTAGGCGGTGATTACGAGCAGTACTTC

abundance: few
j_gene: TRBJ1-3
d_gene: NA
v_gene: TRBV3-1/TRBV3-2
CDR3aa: CASSLWGSGNTIYF
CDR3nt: TGTGCCAGCAGCCTTTGGGGATCAGGAAACACCATATATTTT

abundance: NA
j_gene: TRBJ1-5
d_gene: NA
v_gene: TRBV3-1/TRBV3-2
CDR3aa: CASSQDSEVWGSNQPQHF
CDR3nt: TGTGCCAGCAGCCAAGATTCCGAAGTGTGGGGGTCCAATCAGCCCCAGCATTTT

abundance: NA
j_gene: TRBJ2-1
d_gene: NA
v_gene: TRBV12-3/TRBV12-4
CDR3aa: CASRHRGYNEQFF
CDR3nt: TGTGCCAGCAGGCACCGTGGCTACAATGAGCAGTTCTTC

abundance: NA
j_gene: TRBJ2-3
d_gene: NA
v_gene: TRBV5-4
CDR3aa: CASSRRGSRADTQYF
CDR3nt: TGTGCCAGCAGCCGTCGGGGGTCACGGGCAGATACGCAGTATTTT

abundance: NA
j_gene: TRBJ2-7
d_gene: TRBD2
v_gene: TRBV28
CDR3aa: CASSTPSGRAYEQYF
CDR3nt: TGTGCCAGCAGTACCCCTAGCGGGAGGGCCTACGAGCAGTACTTC

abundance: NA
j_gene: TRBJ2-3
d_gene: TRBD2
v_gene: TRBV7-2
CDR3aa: CASSHGAAGYTDTQYF
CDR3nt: TGTGCCAGCAGCCATGGGGCAGCGGGATACACAGATACGCAGTATTTT

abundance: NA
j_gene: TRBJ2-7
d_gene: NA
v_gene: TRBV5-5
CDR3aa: CASSLEIQGRYYEQYF
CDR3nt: TGTGCCAGCAGCTTGGAGATCCAGGGGCGATACTACGAGCAGTACTTC

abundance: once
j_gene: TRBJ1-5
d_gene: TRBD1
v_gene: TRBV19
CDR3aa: CASSIEPGQGFGNQPQHF
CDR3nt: TGTGCCAGTAGTATAGAGCCGGGACAGGGGTTCGGCAATCAGCCCCAGCATTTT

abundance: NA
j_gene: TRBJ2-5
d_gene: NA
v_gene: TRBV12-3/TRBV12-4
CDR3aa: CASSATGSETQYF
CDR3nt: TGTGCCAGCAGTGCAACAGGGTCAGAGACCCAGTACTTC

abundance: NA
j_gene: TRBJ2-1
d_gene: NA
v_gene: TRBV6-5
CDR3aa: CASSRLPYNEQFF
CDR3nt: TGTGCCAGCAGTCGACTACCCTACAATGAGCAGTTCTTC

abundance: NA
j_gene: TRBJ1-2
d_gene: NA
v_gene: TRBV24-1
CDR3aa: CATSEKGRFYGYTF
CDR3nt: TGTGCCACCAGTGAGAAAGGACGGTTCTATGGCTACACCTTC

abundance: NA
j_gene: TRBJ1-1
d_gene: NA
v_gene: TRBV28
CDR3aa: CASSPQGGTEAFF
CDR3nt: TGTGCCAGCAGTCCTCAGGGAGGCACTGAAGCTTTCTTT

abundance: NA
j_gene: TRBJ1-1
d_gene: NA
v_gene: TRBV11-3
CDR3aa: CASSRRTEAFF
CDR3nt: TGTGCCAGCAGCAGGAGAACTGAAGCTTTCTTT

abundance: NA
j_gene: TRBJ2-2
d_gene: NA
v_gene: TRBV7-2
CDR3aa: CASSLAYRQPNTGELFF
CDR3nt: TGTGCCAGCAGCTTAGCTTATCGTCAGCCGAACACCGGGGAGCTGTTTTTT

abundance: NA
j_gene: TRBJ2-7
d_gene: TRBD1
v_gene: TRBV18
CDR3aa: CASSKDRDNEQYF
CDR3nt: TGTGCCAGCTCAAAGGACAGGGACAACGAGCAGTACTTC

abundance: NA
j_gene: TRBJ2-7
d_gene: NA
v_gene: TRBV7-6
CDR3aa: CASTPQSGKGYEQYF
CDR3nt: TGTGCCAGCACCCCTCAGTCGGGGAAGGGCTACGAGCAGTACTTC

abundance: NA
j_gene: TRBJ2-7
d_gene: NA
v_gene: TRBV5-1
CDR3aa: CASSLNPPEQYF
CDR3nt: TGCGCCAGCAGCTTGAACCCGCCCGAGCAGTACTTC

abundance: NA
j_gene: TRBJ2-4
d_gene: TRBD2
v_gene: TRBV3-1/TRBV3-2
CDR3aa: CASSTSGGGNIQYF
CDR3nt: TGTGCCAGCAGCACTAGCGGGGGGGGAAACATTCAGTACTTC

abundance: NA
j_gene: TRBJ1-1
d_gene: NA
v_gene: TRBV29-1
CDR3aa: CSSRGAATEAFF
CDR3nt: TGCAGCTCAAGGGGGGCGGCCACTGAAGCTTTCTTT

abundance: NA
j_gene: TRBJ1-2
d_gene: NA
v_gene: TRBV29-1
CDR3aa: CSSRGDNAGGYTF
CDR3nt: TGCAGCTCGAGGGGAGACAACGCGGGTGGCTACACCTTC

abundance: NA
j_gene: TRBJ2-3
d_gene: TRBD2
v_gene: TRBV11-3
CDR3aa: CASSLRTSGGNTDTQYF
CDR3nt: TGTGCCAGCAGCTTAAGAACTAGCGGGGGGAACACAGATACGCAGTATTTT

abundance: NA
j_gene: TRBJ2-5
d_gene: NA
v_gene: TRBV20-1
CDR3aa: CSASSRGPETQYF
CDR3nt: TGCAGTGCTAGTTCGCGGGGTCCGGAGACCCAGTACTTC

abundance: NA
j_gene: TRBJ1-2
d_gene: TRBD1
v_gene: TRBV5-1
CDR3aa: CASAKRQGTDYGYTF
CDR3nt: TGCGCCAGCGCGAAGCGACAGGGTACGGACTATGGCTACACCTTC

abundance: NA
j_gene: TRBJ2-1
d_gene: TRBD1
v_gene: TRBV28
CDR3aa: CASSPSTGGDHNEQFF
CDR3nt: TGTGCCAGCAGCCCTTCGACAGGGGGCGACCACAATGAGCAGTTCTTC

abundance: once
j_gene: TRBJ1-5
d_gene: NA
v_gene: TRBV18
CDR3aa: CASSLMRGGQPQHF
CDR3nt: TGTGCCAGCTCACTCATGAGGGGGGGACAGCCCCAGCATTTT

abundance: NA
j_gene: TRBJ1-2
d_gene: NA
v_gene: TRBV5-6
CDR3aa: CASSRPPGGDYGYTF
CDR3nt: TGTGCCAGCAGCCGCCCGCCCGGGGGAGACTATGGCTACACCTTC

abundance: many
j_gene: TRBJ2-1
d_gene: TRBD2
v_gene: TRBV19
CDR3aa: CASSLGTSGGPFF
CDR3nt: TGTGCCAGTAGTTTGGGGACTAGCGGAGGTCCGTTCTTC

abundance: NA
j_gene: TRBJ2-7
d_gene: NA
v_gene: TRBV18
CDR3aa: CASSPEGGGEQYF
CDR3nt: TGTGCCAGCTCACCCGAAGGGGGGGGCGAGCAGTACTTC